The 16 T cell receptor beta chains below all came from one sample that was sequenced in a study of OX40 agonist ivuxolimab in advanced cancers. Library preparation used the immunoSEQ multiplex PCR assay. TCRdb retrieved this table from immuneACCESS and kept in-frame rearrangements only. Not all clones are present; in checked studies, unresolved V genes account for under half, and no reason is known for the remainder. Counted in this sample were nearly 80,000 clones; more than 80% of them appeared once. The ten largest clones take up around 0.44% of the sample. This specimen was CD4+ or CD8+ T cells sorted from blood, taken in a trial of the OX40 agonist ivuxolimab. The receptors come from an adult with an advanced solid tumor such as melanoma, head and neck, liver or kidney cancer.

The CDR3 nucleotides are TGTGCCAGCCCTAACGTCCGGGACAGGGGTAGCAATTCACCCCTCCACTTT. This encodes CASPNVRDRGSNSPLHF. The gene calls are TRBV6-4 and TRBJ1-6, with TRBD1 identical over 10 bases. Per germline, CDR1 MRHNA and CDR2 SNTAGT. CDR3 length: 17 residues. V lost 8 bases, J lost 7 bases, and 14 bases stayed unmatched.

In its sample, this clone was seen a few times. The chain employs TRBV14 and TRBJ2-1; either TRBD1 or TRBD2 may supply D (6 bases each). Trimming took off 4 bases at V and 3 bases at J, with 16 bases between the two ends. CDR1 and CDR2 (germline): SGHDN, FVKESK. This CDR3 is 16 amino acids long. CDR3 sequence (DNA): TGTGCCAGCAGCCGAAGGTCGGGGGCGGGCTACAATGAGCAGTTCTTC. It specifies CASSRRSGAGYNEQFF. The entire variable domain, with the rest obtained from reference TRBV14 and TRBJ2-1, is as follows: EAGVTQFPSHSVIEKGQTVTLRCDPISGHDNLYWYRRVMGKEIKFLLHFVKESKQDESGMPNNRFLAERTGGTYSTLKVQPAELEDSGVYFCASSRRSGAGYNEQFFGPGTRLTVL.

The CDR3, as DNA: TGCGCCAGCAGCCAAAGACCGGGACAGGGGGCTGGCGGGCTTTATCACACTGAAGCTTTCTTT. This encodes CASSQRPGQGAGGLYHTEAFF. The J gene is TRBJ1-1, the V gene TRBV4-1; 12 positions agree with TRBD1. Germline assignment: CDR1 MGHRA and CDR2 YSYEKL. V shed 2 bases and J 3 bases; nucleotides not matched to a gene: 19. The CDR3 runs to 21 residues.

The chain combines TRBV27 with TRBJ2-3; D gene uncertain. Per germline, CDR1 MNHEY and CDR2 SMNVEV (reference sequence). The length of the CDR3 is 15 residues. V lost 4 bases, J lost 1 base, and 12 bases lay in between. Here the CDR3 reads CASSSRATGTDTQYF. CDR3 DNA: TGTGCCAGCAGTTCCCGGGCCACCGGCACAGATACGCAGTATTTT.

In nucleotides, the CDR3 is TGTGCCAGCAGCTTGGGGCACACTCAGCCCCAGCATTTT. Translating it yields CASSLGHTQPQHF. This chain links TRBV5-6 with TRBJ1-5, with no clear D. The V end was cut by 0 bases, the J end by 6 bases, with 7 bases between. Germline CDR1 is SGHDT and CDR2 is YYEEEE. CDR3 length equals 13 residues.

There are a few counts of this clone. The CDR3 sequence is CASSVEADSNQPQHF. The CDR3 region has the DNA TGTGCCAGCAGCGTAGAGGCAGATAGCAATCAGCCCCAGCATTTT. The chain is built from TRBV9 and TRBJ1-5; D gene ambiguous. Trimming shortened V by 0 bases and J by 0 bases, and 7 bases separated the two germline ends. The V gene's germline CDR1 is SGDLS and CDR2 YYNGEE. CDR3 length: 15 residues.

V is TRBV5-1 and J is TRBJ1-2; maybe TRBD1 (5 bases). V was cut by 4 bases and J by 2 bases, with 15 bases left in between. The length of the CDR3 is 15 residues. Germline V gene data show CDR1 as SGHRS and CDR2 as YFSETQ. The CDR3 DNA reads TGCGCCAGCAGCCATCCGGGACTGCCAAACTATGGCTACACCTTC. It yields the protein CASSHPGLPNYGYTF.

V gene TRBV5-1 combines with J gene TRBJ1-1, with a weak D call TRBD1 (5 bases). V gave up 6 bases and J gave up 1 base, with 10 bases separating them. The germline V gene encodes CDR1 SGHRS and CDR2 YFSETQ. The CDR3 sequence is 13 residues long. CDR3 sequence: CASKRGGNTEAFF. The CDR3 DNA follows: TGCGCCAGCAAGCGGGGCGGGAACACTGAAGCTTTCTTT. Complete variable domain (other parts from reference TRBV5-1 and TRBJ1-1): KAGVTQTPRYLIKTRGQQVTLSCSPISGHRSVSWYQQTPGQGLQFLFEYFSETQRNKGNFPGRFSGRQFSNSRSEMNVSTLELGDSALYLCASKRGGNTEAFFGQGTRLTVV.

V is TRBV11-3 and J is TRBJ2-1, with D possibly matching TRBD2 (6 bases). The CDR3 spans 17 residues. Trimming removed 5 bases at V and 1 base at J, with 18 bases between. Germline values: CDR1 SGHNT, CDR2 YENEEA. The CDR3 sequence: CASSARDGGRSYNEQFF. The CDR3 DNA reads TGTGCCAGCAGCGCCCGTGATGGGGGGAGGTCCTACAATGAGCAGTTCTTC.

This sequence joins TRBV28 and TRBJ2-7, with D perhaps TRBD2 (5 bases). In germline, CDR1 is MDHEN, CDR2 SYDVKM. CDR3 length: 11 residues. V lost 5 bases to trimming and J lost 4 bases, with 6 bases between them. The CDR3 nucleotides read TGTGCCAGCAGTCGGGGATACGAGCAGTACGTC. Its protein is CASSRGYEQYV.

The rearrangement uses TRBV29-1 and TRBJ2-3, with 11 positions matching TRBD1. The CDR3 runs to 13 residues. CDR1 SQVTM and CDR2 ANQGSEA come from the germline V gene. Germline trimming cut 7 bases from V and 4 bases from J; bases unmatched to any gene: 4. The CDR3 sequence is CSGRTGGADTQYF. The CDR3 DNA sequence: TGCAGCGGGAGGACAGGGGGCGCAGATACGCAGTATTTT.

This clone came up a few times. The J gene is TRBJ2-1, the V gene TRBV19; D is ambiguous. Germline CDR1 reads LNHDA; CDR2 reads SQIVND (reference sequence). Trimming left V 6 bases short and J 4 bases short, with 7 bases between. The CDR3 is made up of 12 amino acids. The CDR3 sequence is CASSSVYNEQFF. The CDR3 DNA is TGTGCCAGTAGCTCAGTGTACAATGAGCAGTTCTTC.

The rearrangement uses TRBV4-1 and TRBJ1-1; D uncertain. V was clipped by 1 base and J by 0 bases, with 9 bases between them. The CDR3 is 15 residues long. Germline V gene data show CDR1 as MGHRA and CDR2 as YSYEKL. Here the CDR3 reads CASSQVGGMNTEAFF. The CDR3 region has the DNA TGCGCCAGCAGCCAAGTTGGCGGGATGAACACTGAAGCTTTCTTT.

This clone has only a few counts. The chain employs TRBV5-6 and TRBJ2-7; tentative D call: TRBD2 (5 bases). Trimming removed 4 bases at V and 8 bases at J, with 22 bases between. The CDR3 is 15 residues long. The germline gives CDR1 SGHDT, CDR2 YYEEEE. As DNA, the CDR3 is TGTGCCAGCAGCCAGCTTGGAGGAGCTTTGCCTAAGCAGTACTTC. It encodes CASSQLGGALPKQYF.

A few counts support this clone. The chain combines TRBV5-1 with TRBJ1-2; 9 bases are a match to TRBD1. The trim removed 0 bases at V and 1 base at J, leaving 1 base unmatched. Germline CDR1 SGHRS, CDR2 YFSETQ. The CDR3 is made up of 15 amino acids. CDR3 sequence (DNA): TGCGCCAGCAGCTTGGGGGACAGGGATAACTATGGCTACACCTTC. Protein sequence: CASSLGDRDNYGYTF.

The chain couples TRBV14 to TRBJ2-3, with D possibly matching TRBD1 (6 bases). This CDR3 comprises 16 residues. CDR1 SGHDN and CDR2 FVKESK come from the germline V gene. V was cut by 3 bases and J by 2 bases, with 15 bases left in between. The CDR3 spells CASSQDRDTATDTQYF. The CDR3 DNA reads as TGTGCCAGCAGCCAGGACCGGGACACTGCCACAGATACGCAGTATTTT.